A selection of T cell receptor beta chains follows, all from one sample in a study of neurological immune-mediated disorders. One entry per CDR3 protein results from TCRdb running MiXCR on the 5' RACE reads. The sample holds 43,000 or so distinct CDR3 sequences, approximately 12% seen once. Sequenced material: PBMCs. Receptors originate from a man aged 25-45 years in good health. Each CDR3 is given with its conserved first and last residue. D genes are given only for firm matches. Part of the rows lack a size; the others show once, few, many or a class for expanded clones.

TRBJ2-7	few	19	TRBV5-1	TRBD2	TGCGCCAGCAGCTTTGGCGGGGGAGAATCCTGGGACTCGCCCTACGAGCAGTACTTC	CASSFGGGESWDSPYEQYF
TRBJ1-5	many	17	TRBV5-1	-	TGCGCCAGCAGCTTGGGTGGGGGACCGGGAAGCAATCAGCCCCAGCATTTT	CASSLGGGPGSNQPQHF
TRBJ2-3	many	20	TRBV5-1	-	TGCGCCAGCAGCTCCCCCGGAGGGGATGCCATCTTCATAAGCACAGATACGCAGTATTTT	CASSSPGGDAIFISTDTQYF
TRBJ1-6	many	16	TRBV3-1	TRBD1	TGTGCCAGCAGCCAAGTACGGACAGGGAGCAATTCACCCCTCCACTTT	CASSQVRTGSNSPLHF
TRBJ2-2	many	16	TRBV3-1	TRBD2	TGTGCCAGCAGCCAAATGGGGGGGGTTAACACCGGGGAGCTGTTTTTT	CASSQMGGVNTGELFF
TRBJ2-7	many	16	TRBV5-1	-	TGCGCCAGCAGCCGCATTCAAGCGGGACAGGTCGTCGAGCAGTACTTC	CASSRIQAGQVVEQYF
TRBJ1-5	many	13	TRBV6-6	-	TGTGCCAGCAGTTACGTCGGCAATCAGCCCCAGCATTTT	CASSYVGNQPQHF
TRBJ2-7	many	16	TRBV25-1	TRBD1	TGTGCCAGCAGTGCGTTGGGACAGGGGGTGACCTACGAGCAGTACTTC	CASSALGQGVTYEQYF
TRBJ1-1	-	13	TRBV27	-	TGTGCCAGCAGCGGGGGCGGGGGTACTGAAGCTTTCTTT	CASSGGGGTEAFF
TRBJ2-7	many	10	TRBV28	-	TGTGCCAGCAGTACAGTTCAGCAGTACTTC	CASSTVQQYF
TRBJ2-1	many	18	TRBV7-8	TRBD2	TGTGCCAGCAGCTTAGCTTTCGGGGCTAGCGGAAGTTACAATGAGCAGTTCTTC	CASSLAFGASGSYNEQFF
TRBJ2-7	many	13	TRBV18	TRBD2	TGTGCCAGCTCACCGGGGACTAGTAACGAGCAGTACTTC	CASSPGTSNEQYF
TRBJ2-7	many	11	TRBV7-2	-	TGTGCCAGCAGCTCGTGGAACGAGCAGTACTTC	CASSSWNEQYF
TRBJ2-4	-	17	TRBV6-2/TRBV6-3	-	TGTGCCAGCAGTTACTCGGATGGGGCTCGAGCCAAAAACATTCAGTACTTC	CASSYSDGARAKNIQYF
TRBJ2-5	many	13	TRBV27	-	TGTGCCAGCCGCCCCGGGGGACAAGAGACCCAGTACTTC	CASRPGGQETQYF
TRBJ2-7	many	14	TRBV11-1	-	TGTGCCAGCAGCTTATGGGGGTTCTCCTACGAGCAGTACTTC	CASSLWGFSYEQYF
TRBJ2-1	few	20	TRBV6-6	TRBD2	TGTGCCAGCAGTTACCCAACCGGGACTAGCGGGAGTAGCTCCTACAATGAGCAGTTCTTC	CASSYPTGTSGSSSYNEQFF
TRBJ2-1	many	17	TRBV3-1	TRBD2	TGTGCCAGCAGCCATTTCACTACCGGGACTAGCCACTATGAGCAGTTCTTC	CASSHFTTGTSHYEQFF
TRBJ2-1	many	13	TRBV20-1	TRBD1	TGCAGTGCTGGACAGGGGGACTACAATGAGCAGTTCTTC	CSAGQGDYNEQFF
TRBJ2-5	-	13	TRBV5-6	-	TGTGCCAGCAGCTGGGTCAGTCAAGAGACCCAGTACTTC	CASSWVSQETQYF
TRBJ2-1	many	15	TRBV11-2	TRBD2	TGTGCCAGCAGCCCAGTGGGTTCGGCGGGGGAGGGGCAGTTCTTC	CASSPVGSAGEGQFF
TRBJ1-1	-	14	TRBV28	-	TGTGCCAGCAGTTCCCAGGGGTGGGTCACTGACGCTTTCTTT	CASSSQGWVTDAFF
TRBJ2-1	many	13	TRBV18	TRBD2	TGTGCCAGCTCACCACGCGGGAGGGATGAGCAGTTCTTC	CASSPRGRDEQFF
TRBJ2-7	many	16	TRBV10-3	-	TGTGCCATCAGCGGACCGGACAGTGGACAAGAGGACGAGCAGTACTTC	CAISGPDSGQEDEQYF
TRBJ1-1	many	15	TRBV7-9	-	TGTGCCAGCAGCTTAGCCACAGGGTTGAACACTGAAGCTTTCTTT	CASSLATGLNTEAFF
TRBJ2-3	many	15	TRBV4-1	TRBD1	TGCGCCAGCAGCCGAGGACAGGGAAGTTCAGATACGCAGTATTTT	CASSRGQGSSDTQYF
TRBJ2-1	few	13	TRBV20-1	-	TGCAGTGCTAGGGACTACTCCTACAATGAGCAGTTCTTC	CSARDYSYNEQFF